This entry features one TCR beta chain sequence. The target of this receptor is not known. There are no base qualities to consult, and no much larger clone falls within one base. This sample is part of a study of identifying expanded T cells in peripheral blood (dated by TCRdb to between 2018 and 2020). The study in broad terms: Four technical replicates, made by sequencing separate aliquots from the same pool of genomic DNA, were compared pairwise.

The CDR3, from cysteine to phenylalanine, totals 11 residues. Only CDR3 DNA is held: 33 bases, read in frame from base 1. The germline V gene (reference sequence) gives CDR1 as DFQATT and CDR2 as SNEGSKA. The V and J ends are trimmed by 2 bases and 7 bases, leaving 8 bases between them. The immunoSEQ Assay, which relies on bias-controlled multiplex PCR amplification of genomic DNA, was used to profile TCRbeta CDR3 regions. As for how the authors treated the data: To quantify the absolute abundance of each unique TCRbeta CDR3 region, the sequences were collapsed and filtered. Differential abundance was tested with a binomial (Fisher-equivalent) model and with a beta-binomial model adding time-dependent variance fitted from healthy donors. Any clone with fewer than 5 combined templates was excluded, and a clone was called differentially abundant if its Benjamini-Hochberg FDR was below 0.01. Using the form v = (b*log(k)+a)^2, the beta-binomial variance was modeled as a function of the total template count across the two samples. TCRdb carries this immuneACCESS record with in-frame sequences only. Its versions omit some clonotypes, under half of them owing to an unresolved V gene in the studies checked, with the rest unexplained. Clone size and V and J calls were adopted from that table, with D and trimming inferred from the DNA. Present in this sample are around 80,000 clones, roughly 88% of which were seen just once. The ten biggest clones cover 3.3% of the sample.

Overall results and qualifications from the work: It was expected by the authors that biological variance in healthy repertoires might increase further over much longer intervals, such as months to years. Approximately 1.2 differentially abundant clones were flagged by the binomial model between technical replicates, whereas about 15 and 19 were flagged over around two weeks and four weeks, respectively. Across all healthy-donor time intervals, the beta-binomial model significantly cut both the number of clones called differentially abundant and the false-positive rate. Variance in clone template counts between roughly two-week samples significantly increased with total template count across all healthy donors.

During the collection period, no infections or other immune events were recorded for the healthy donors. Healthy-donor blood repertoires served as a training cohort to calibrate time-dependent variance in a beta-binomial model of T-cell clone differential abundance. The training cohort included about ten healthy donors, of whom 3 were female and 7 were male. The donors were between about 25 and 70 years old, with an average age of roughly 41 years. Whole blood, obtained from a commercial supplier, was collected from each healthy donor at three time points spaced roughly 14 days apart. Genomic DNA was extracted from unsorted whole blood for immunosequencing.

The chain is made from TRBV20-1 and TRBJ1-1, with a weak D call of TRBD1 (5 bases match). The origin of this receptor is a person aged 18 to 70 in good health. Material for sequencing was blood. The CDR3 amino acid sequence is: CSARSGGEAFF. The nucleotide sequence is TGCAGTGCTAGATCCGGGGGTGAAGCTTTCTTT.